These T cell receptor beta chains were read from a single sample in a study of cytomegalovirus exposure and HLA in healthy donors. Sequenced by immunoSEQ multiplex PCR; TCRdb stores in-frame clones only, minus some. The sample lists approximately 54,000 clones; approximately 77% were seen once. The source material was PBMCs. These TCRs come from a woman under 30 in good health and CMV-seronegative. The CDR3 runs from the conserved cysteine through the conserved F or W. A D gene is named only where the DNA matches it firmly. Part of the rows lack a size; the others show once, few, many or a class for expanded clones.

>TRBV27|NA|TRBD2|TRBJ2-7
TGTGCCAGCAGTTTAACTAGCGGGCCCCCGAACACCTACGAGCAGTACTTC
CASSLTSGPPNTYEQYF
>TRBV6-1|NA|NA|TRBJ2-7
TGTGCCAGCAGTGAAAACAGGGACGAGCAGTACTTC
CASSENRDEQYF
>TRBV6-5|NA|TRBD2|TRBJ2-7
TGTGCCAGCAGTTACCCGGGGGGGGGTGCCGAGCAGTACTTC
CASSYPGGGAEQYF
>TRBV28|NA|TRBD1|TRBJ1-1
TGTGCCAGCAGCTCGCCCGGGACAGGGGGCGCGAGAAGGGAAGCTTTCTTT
CASSSPGTGGARREAFF
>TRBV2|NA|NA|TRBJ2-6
TGTGCCAGCAGTGAATTCAAGGGCATCTCTGGGGCCAACGGCCTGACTTTC
CASSEFKGISGANGLTF
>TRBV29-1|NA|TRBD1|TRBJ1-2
TGCAGCGTATCCGACAGGGGGGACTATGGCTACACCTTC
CSVSDRGDYGYTF
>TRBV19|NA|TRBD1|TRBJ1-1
TGTGCCAGTAGTACGCAGGGGGCGTTGGCTGAAGCTTTCTTT
CASSTQGALAEAFF
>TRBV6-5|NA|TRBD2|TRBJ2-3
TGTGCCAGCACGGAGACTAGCGGGAGTGTAGATACGCAGTATTTT
CASTETSGSVDTQYF
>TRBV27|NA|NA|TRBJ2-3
TGTGCCAGCAGTTTAGAAAAGCGAGAAAGAGATACGCAGTATTTT
CASSLEKRERDTQYF
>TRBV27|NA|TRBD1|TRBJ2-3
TGTGCCAGCAGTTTACCAGACAGGGGGCGCCGGGCAGATACGCAGTATTTT
CASSLPDRGRRADTQYF
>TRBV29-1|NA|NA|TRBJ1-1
TGCAGCGCCCGGGACACCCATGAAGCTTTCTTT
CSARDTHEAFF
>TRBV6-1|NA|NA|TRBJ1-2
TGTGCCAGCATTGGTGGGAGTAGGTACGGCTACACCTTC
CASIGGSRYGYTF
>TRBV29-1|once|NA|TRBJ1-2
TGCAGCGGACATACAGGGAGAGAGGTGGATGGCTACACCTTC
CSGHTGREVDGYTF
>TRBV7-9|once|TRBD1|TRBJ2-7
TGTGCCAGCAGCTTAGTTGACAGGGGTTACGAGCAGTACTTC
CASSLVDRGYEQYF
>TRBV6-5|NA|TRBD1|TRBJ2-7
TGTGCCAGCAGTTACTCTGCGGGACAGGGCTCCTACGAGCAGTACTTC
CASSYSAGQGSYEQYF
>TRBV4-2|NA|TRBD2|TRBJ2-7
TGTGCCAGCAGCCCCACTAGCGAACCCTTCTACGAGCAGTACTTC
CASSPTSEPFYEQYF
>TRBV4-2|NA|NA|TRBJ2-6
TGTGCCAGCAGCCCTAGTCCTCCTGGGGCCAACGGCCTGACTTTC
CASSPSPPGANGLTF
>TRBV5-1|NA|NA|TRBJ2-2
TGCGCCAGCAGCCTACCCGAGGCCGCGAACACCGGGGAGCTGTTTTTT
CASSLPEAANTGELFF
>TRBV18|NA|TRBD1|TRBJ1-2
TGTGCCAGCTCACAAGGGACAGCTAACTATGGCTACACCTTC
CASSQGTANYGYTF
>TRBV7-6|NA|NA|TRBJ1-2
TGTGCCAGCAGCTTAGGACAGGATGAGGGGTATGGCTACACCTTC
CASSLGQDEGYGYTF
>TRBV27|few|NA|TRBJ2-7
TGTGCCAGCAGTTTGGTGGGGGCGTGGGAGCAGTACTTC
CASSLVGAWEQYF
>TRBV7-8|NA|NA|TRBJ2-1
TGTGCCAGCAGCCCCTCTCCGGGATCCTACAATGAGCAGTTCTTC
CASSPSPGSYNEQFF
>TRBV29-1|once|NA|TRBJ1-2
TGCAGCGTTGAACGCCCGACAGGAAGGGGCTGTGGCTACACCTTC
CSVERPTGRGCGYTF
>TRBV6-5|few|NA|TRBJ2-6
TGTGCCAGCAGTTACAAAGGCGACGGAGCGACCGGCCTGACTTTC
CASSYKGDGATGLTF
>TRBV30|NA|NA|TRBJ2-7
TGTGCCTGGAAACAGGTGATTTCCTCCTACGAGCAGTACTTC
CAWKQVISSYEQYF
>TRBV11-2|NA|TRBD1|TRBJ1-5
TGTGCCAGCAGCCCAGGACAGGGGGCCGGTTTGCAGCCCCAGCATTTT
CASSPGQGAGLQPQHF
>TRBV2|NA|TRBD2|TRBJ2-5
TGTGCCACCGGACTAGCGGGAGGCCGGCGGGAGACCCAGTACTTC
CATGLAGGRRETQYF
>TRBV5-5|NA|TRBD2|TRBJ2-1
TGTGCCAGCAGCCCGGTTCCCCTAGCGGTGGGGAATGAGCAGTTCTTC
CASSPVPLAVGNEQFF
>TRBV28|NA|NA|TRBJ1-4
TGTGCCAGCAGCACAGGACCGCGAAAACTGTTTTTT
CASSTGPRKLFF
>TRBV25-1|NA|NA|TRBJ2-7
TGTGCCAGCAACGGAGTGGCGGGCGAGCAGTACTTC
CASNGVAGEQYF
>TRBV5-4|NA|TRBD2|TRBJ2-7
TGTGCCAGCAGCGCTGGGGGACTAGCGGGGAGTTACGAGCAGTACTTC
CASSAGGLAGSYEQYF
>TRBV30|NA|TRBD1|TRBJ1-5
TGTGCCTGCCAGGACAGGGGGCTTTCTCATCAGCCCCAGCATTTT
CACQDRGLSHQPQHF
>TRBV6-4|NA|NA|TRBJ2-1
TGTGCCAGCAGTGACAAAGAGGGTGAGCAGTTCTTC
CASSDKEGEQFF
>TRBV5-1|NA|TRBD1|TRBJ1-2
TGCGCCAGCAGCTCCTGGCCCCGACAGGGGGGCAACTATGGCTACACCTTC
CASSSWPRQGGNYGYTF
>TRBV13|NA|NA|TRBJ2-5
NA
CASSFSGQGQETQYF
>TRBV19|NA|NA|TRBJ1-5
TGTGCCAGTAAGGTGAATTTGGGGGAGGCTCAGCCCCAGCATTTT
CASKVNLGEAQPQHF
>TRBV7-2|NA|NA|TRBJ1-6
TGTGCCAGCAGCTCGCACAGGGATTCACCCCTCCACTTT
CASSSHRDSPLHF
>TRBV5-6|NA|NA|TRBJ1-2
TGTGCCAGCAGCTTACAGTACGTCAGAAACTATGGCTACACCTTC
CASSLQYVRNYGYTF
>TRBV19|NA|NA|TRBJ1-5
TGTGCCAGTAGTACCTCCGCCAGGGGCAGTCAGCCCCAGCATTTT
CASSTSARGSQPQHF
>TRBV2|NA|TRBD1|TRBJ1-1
TGTGCCAGCAGTGAAGGGACAGGGGGCCGAACTTTCTTT
CASSEGTGGRTFF
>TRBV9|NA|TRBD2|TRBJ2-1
TGTGCCAGCAGCGGGGGCCGGGGCGGGAGGGGCTACAATGAGCAGTTCTTC
CASSGGRGGRGYNEQFF
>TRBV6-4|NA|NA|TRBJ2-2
TGTGCCAGCAGAAGGGACTTGAAGACCGGGGAGCTGTTTTTT
CASRRDLKTGELFF
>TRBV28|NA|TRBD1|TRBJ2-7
TGTGCCAGCAGTTCCTCCCGGGACAGCCACTACGAGCAGTACTTC
CASSSSRDSHYEQYF
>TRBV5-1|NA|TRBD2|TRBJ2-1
TGCGCCAGCAGCTTAGGTTTCTGGACTAGCGGCCTTAGCTCCTACAATGAGCAGTTCTTC
CASSLGFWTSGLSSYNEQFF
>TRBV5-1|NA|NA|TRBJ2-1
TGCGCCAGCAGCTCGTTACAGGGCTCCTACAATGAGCAGTTCTTC
CASSSLQGSYNEQFF
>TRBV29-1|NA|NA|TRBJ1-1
TGCAGCGTTGGGTCTTCTATGAACACTGAAGCTTTCTTT
CSVGSSMNTEAFF
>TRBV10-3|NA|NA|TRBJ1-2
TGTGCCATCAGTGAGCCGTATCGGACAGCCGAAAATAACTATGGCTACACCTTC
CAISEPYRTAENNYGYTF
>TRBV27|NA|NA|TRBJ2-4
TGTGCCAGCAGTCAAACAGGTCACATTCAGTACTTC
CASSQTGHIQYF
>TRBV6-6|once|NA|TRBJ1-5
TGTGCCAGCAAAAATGGGGGGTCCCGGCAGCCCCAGCATTTT
CASKNGGSRQPQHF
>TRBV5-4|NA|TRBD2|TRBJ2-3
TGTGCCAGCAGCATGGGGGCTAGCGGGTTCAGCACAGATACGCAGTATTTT
CASSMGASGFSTDTQYF
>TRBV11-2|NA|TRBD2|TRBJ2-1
TGTGCCAGCAGCACCTGGACTAGCGGGAGGGCTTTTGAGCAGTTCTTC
CASSTWTSGRAFEQFF
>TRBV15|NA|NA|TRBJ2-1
TGTGCCACCAGCAGGGGGTCGGGAGCCTACAATGAGCAGTTCTTC
CATSRGSGAYNEQFF